The sequence of this TCR beta chain was determined in a study of T cells in localized non-small cell lung cancer. The protocol was immunoSEQ multiplex PCR, while the TCRdb copy is restricted to in-frame clones and leaves out a portion. The profile shows about 33,000 clones, around four fifths of them singletons. Study-level results: The appearance of a median around 57 of the top 100 tumor clones was seen in adjacent lung. T cell clonality was highest in uninvolved adjacent lung, above tumor. Sequencing covered just one tumor region, so heterogeneity cannot be ruled out. Increased T cell density in blood showed an association with longer overall survival.

In regard to this clone: Its antigen is undetermined.

The CDR3 loop spans 13 amino acids. CDR1 is SGHRS and CDR2 is YFSETQ in the germline V gene. Trimming left V 4 bases short and J 8 bases short, with 13 bases between. The chain is built from TRBV5-1 and TRBJ2-1, with D possibly matching TRBD2 (6 bases). The clonotype originates from a male donor aged 60 or older with stage III squamous cell lung carcinoma. The starting material was peripheral blood, obtained before any cancer treatment. The DNA for the CDR3 is TGCGCCAGCAGCATAACGGGAGAGGATGAGCAGTTCTTC. Protein: CASSITGEDEQFF.